This T cell receptor (beta chain) was observed in a study of CD8 T cells in Susac syndrome. As for this clonotype: The antigen remains unidentified. One end of the junction is discordant with germline, which a read error may explain.

The CDR3 covers 13 residues. The germline V gene encodes CDR1 SGHTA and CDR2 FQGNSA. Study-wide results and caveats: It was acknowledged in the study that its TCR sequencing and HLA analysis involved a relatively small number of individuals.

The authors reverse transcribed roughly 0.5 to 1 ug RNA with random hexamers. One entry per CDR3 protein results from TCRdb running MiXCR on the immunoSEQ multiplex PCR reads. The sample lists roughly 120,000 distinct CDR3 sequences; around 94% were seen once. Sequencing was done on a sample of CD4+ T cells from PBMCs. The chain recombines TRBV7-2 with TRBJ1-2; no firm D call. The clonotype was recovered from a human donor in good health. The CDR3 spells CASSPDPKYGYTF. CDR3 in DNA: TGTGCCAGCAGCCCCGACCCTAAGTATGGCTACACCTTC. Complete variable domain (other parts from reference TRBV7-2 and TRBJ1-2): GAGVSQSPSNKVTEKGKDVELRCDPISGHTALYWYRQSLGQGLEFLIYFQGNSAPDKSGLPSDRFSAERTGGSVSTLTIQRTQQEDSAVYLCASSPDPKYGYTFGSGTRLTVV.